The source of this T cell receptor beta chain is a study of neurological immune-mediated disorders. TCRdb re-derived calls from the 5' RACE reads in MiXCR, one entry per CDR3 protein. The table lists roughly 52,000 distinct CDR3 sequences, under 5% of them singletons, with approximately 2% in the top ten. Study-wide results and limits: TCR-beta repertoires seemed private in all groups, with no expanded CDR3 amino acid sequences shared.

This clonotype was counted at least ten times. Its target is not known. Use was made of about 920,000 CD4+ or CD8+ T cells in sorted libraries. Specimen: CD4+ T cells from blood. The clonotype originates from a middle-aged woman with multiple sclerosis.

Written as DNA, the CDR3 is TGCGCCAGCAGCTTTGGGGACAACTACGAGCAGTACTTC. It codes for CASSFGDNYEQYF. This chain joins TRBV5-1 and TRBJ2-7; tentatively, D is TRBD1 (6 bases). Germline V gene sequence: CDR1 SGHRS, CDR2 YFSETQ. CDR3 length equals 13 residues. The ends were cut back, 2 bases at V and 3 bases at J, with 9 bases in the middle.